Below are 10 T cell receptor beta chains sequenced from a single sample in a study of blood T cell repertoires in COVID-19 (TCRdb year 2020). Libraries were built with the immunoSEQ multiplex PCR assay. TCRdb took this table from immuneACCESS and kept in-frame rearrangements with V and J called. Such tables lack part of the clones; where checked against another copy, unresolved V genes explain under half of the gap, and the rest is unexplained. The sample data list roughly 70,000 clones, and more than 60% of these were observed just once. Less than 25% of the sample lies in the top ten. Material: peripheral blood. Receptors were obtained from a man in his 60s with acute or convalescent COVID-19.

For this clone: Other DNA sequences in this sample translate to the same CDR3. The chain combines TRBV25-1 with TRBJ2-3; unclear D gene. The V end lost 1 base, the J end lost 2 bases, and 7 bases lay between the germline ends. Germline assignment: CDR1 MGHDK and CDR2 SYGVNS. This CDR3 has 14 amino acids. CDR3 amino acids: CASSEFSLTDTQYF. Here the CDR3 DNA reads TGTGCCAGCAGTGAATTTAGCCTCACAGATACGCAGTATTTT.

This clone came up a few times. The chain is built from TRBV7-2 and TRBJ1-4, with TRBD1 as a possible D gene (5 bases). V was shortened by 5 bases and J by 8 bases, with 18 bases between the two germline ends. Per germline, CDR1 SGHTA and CDR2 FQGNSA. The CDR3 has 15 residues. This CDR3 reads CASSPQGYPEEKLFF. As DNA, the CDR3 is TGTGCCAGCAGCCCCCAGGGTTACCCTGAAGAAAAACTGTTTTTT.

This chain uses TRBV19 with TRBJ1-3; possibly TRBD1 for D (6 bases). Per germline, CDR1 LNHDA and CDR2 SQIVND (reference sequence). CDR3 length: 12 residues. Trimming stripped 6 bases from V and 7 bases from J, with 10 bases between. CDR3 residues: CASSHRDNTIYF. Written as DNA, the CDR3 is TGTGCCAGTAGCCACAGGGATAACACCATATATTTT.

The V and J genes are TRBV25-1 and TRBJ2-2; D is unclear. This CDR3 is built from 13 residues. V was cut by 4 bases and J by 2 bases, with 5 bases left in between. Germline V gene lookup returns CDR1 MGHDK and CDR2 SYGVNS. CDR3 DNA: TGTGCCAGCAGTGGAGCTAACACCGGGGAGCTGTTTTTT. This encodes CASSGANTGELFF. The variable domain in full, with the rest retrieved from reference TRBV25-1 and TRBJ2-2, is EADIYQTPRYLVIGTGKKITLECSQTMGHDKMYWYQQDPGMELHLIHYSYGVNSTEKGDLSSESTVSRIRTEHFPLTLESARPSHTSQYLCASSGANTGELFFGEGSRLTVL.

J is TRBJ2-5 and V is TRBV6-5, with TRBD2 matching 12 bases. The CDR3 is made up of 16 amino acids. Germline CDR1 is MNHEY and CDR2 is SVGAGI. The trim removed 0 bases at V and 5 bases at J, leaving 4 bases unmatched. CDR3 protein: CASSYSLAGGRETQYF. CDR3 nucleotides: TGTGCCAGCAGTTACTCACTAGCGGGAGGCCGGGAGACCCAGTACTTC.

This clone occurred a few times. The rearrangement links TRBV11-3 to TRBJ2-1, with a tentative D call TRBD2 (7 bases). CDR1 and CDR2 from the germline V gene are SGHNT and YENEEA. Trimming cost V 5 bases and J 7 bases, with 18 bases left between them. This CDR3 comprises 15 residues. CDR3 in DNA: TGTGCCAGCAGCCCCACTCGCGGGGGCCTGAATGAGCAGTTCTTC. Residues: CASSPTRGGLNEQFF.

This chain connects TRBV7-9 to TRBJ2-7; 11 bases match TRBD2. Germline lookup yields CDR1 SEHNR and CDR2 FQNEAQ (reference sequence). The ends lost 5 bases at V and 0 bases at J; junction bases unmatched: 0. The CDR3 consists of 14 residues. CDR3 DNA sequence: TGTGCCAGCAGCGGACTAGCGGGCTCCTACGAGCAGTACTTC. Its translation: CASSGLAGSYEQYF. Full variable domain (outside the CDR3, taken from reference TRBV7-9 and TRBJ2-7): DTGVSQNPRHKITKRGQNVTFRCDPISEHNRLYWYRQTLGQGPEFLTYFQNEAQLEKSRLLSDRFSAERPKGSFSTLEIQRTEQGDSAMYLCASSGLAGSYEQYFGPGTRLTVT.

This sequence joins TRBV30 and TRBJ2-7, with 12 bases identical to TRBD1. After removal of 5 bases from V and 5 bases from J, the junction contained 7 bases not matched to a gene. The CDR3 is made up of 14 amino acids. Germline V gives CDR1 GTSNPN, CDR2 SVGIG (reference sequence). The CDR3 here is CAWDRDRGLNEQYF. Written as DNA, the CDR3 is TGTGCCTGGGACCGGGACAGGGGGCTCAACGAGCAGTACTTC.

J is TRBJ2-5 and V is TRBV3-1 (or the pseudogene TRBV3-2); TRBD1 matches 8 bases. Germline V gene sequence: CDR1 LGHDT, CDR2 YNNKEL (reference sequence). Trimming cost V 4 bases and J 5 bases; bases outside gene matches: 6. This CDR3 has 14 residues. The CDR3 sequence: CASSPGQGWETQYF. The CDR3 DNA reads TGTGCCAGCAGCCCAGGACAGGGTTGGGAGACCCAGTACTTC.

There are many counts of this clone. This chain connects TRBV28 to TRBJ2-3; 8 bases fit TRBD2. J was trimmed by 6 bases and V by 7 bases; bases with no gene match: 15. This CDR3 comprises 16 residues. Germline V gene data show CDR1 as MDHEN and CDR2 as SYDVKM. CDR3: CASISAGTRLADTQYF. CDR3 sequence (DNA): TGTGCCAGCATCTCAGCCGGGACTAGATTAGCGGATACGCAGTATTTT.